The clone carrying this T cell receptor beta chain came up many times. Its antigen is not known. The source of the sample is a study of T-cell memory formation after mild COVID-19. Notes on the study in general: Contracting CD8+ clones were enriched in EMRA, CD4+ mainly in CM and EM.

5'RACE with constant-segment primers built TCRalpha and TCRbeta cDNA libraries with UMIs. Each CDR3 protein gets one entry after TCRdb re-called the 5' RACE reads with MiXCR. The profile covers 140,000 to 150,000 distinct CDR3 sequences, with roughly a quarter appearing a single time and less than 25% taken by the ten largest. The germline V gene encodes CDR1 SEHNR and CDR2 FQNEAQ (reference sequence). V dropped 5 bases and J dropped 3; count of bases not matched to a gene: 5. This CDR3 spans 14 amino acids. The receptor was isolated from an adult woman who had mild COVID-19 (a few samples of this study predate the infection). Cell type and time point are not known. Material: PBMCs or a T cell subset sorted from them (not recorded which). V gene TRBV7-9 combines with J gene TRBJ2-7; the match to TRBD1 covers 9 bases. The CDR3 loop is CASSVVTGGYEQYF. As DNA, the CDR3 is TGTGCCAGCAGCGTGGTGACAGGGGGCTACGAGCAGTACTTC. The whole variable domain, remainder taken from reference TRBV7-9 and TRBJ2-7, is DTGVSQNPRHKITKRGQNVTFRCDPISEHNRLYWYRQTLGQGPEFLTYFQNEAQLEKSRLLSDRFSAERPKGSFSTLEIQRTEQGDSAMYLCASSVVTGGYEQYFGPGTRLTVT.